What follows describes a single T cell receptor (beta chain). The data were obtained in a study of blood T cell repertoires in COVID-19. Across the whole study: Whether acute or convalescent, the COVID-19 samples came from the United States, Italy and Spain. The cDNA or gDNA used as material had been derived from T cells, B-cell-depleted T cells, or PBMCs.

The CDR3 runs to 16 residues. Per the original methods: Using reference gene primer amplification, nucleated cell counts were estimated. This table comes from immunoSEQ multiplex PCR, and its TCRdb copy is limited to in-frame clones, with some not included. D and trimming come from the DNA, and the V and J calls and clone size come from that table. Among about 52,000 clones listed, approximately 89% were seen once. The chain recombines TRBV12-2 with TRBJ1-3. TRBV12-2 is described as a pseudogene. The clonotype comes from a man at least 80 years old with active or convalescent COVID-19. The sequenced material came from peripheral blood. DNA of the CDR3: TGTGCAAGTCGCTTAGTGCGGGCCGGCTCTGGAAACACCATATATTTT. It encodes CASRLVRAGSGNTIYF.